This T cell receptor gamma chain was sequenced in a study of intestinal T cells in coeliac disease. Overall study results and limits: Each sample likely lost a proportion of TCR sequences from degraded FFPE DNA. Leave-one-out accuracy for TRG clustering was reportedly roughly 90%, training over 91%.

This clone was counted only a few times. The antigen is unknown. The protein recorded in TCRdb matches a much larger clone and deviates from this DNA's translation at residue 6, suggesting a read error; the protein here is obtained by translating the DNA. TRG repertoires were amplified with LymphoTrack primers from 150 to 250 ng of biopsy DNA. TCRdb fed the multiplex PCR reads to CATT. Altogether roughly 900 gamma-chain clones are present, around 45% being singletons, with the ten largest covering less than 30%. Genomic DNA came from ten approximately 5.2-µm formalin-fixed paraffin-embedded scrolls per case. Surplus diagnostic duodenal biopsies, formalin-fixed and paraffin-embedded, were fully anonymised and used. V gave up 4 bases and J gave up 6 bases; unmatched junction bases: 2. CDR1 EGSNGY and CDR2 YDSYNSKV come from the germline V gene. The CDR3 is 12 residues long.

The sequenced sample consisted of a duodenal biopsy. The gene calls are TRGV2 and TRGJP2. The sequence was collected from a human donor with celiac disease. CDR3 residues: CATWEGDWIKTF. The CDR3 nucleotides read TGTGCCACCTGGGAGGGTGATTGGATCAAGACGTTT.